This T cell receptor (beta chain) was documented in a study of shared clonotypes between healthy human individuals (dated by TCRdb to 2020 to 2022). As for the study more broadly: The cohort included a few men and a couple of women between 18 and 49 years of age. For each donor, CD4 naive and CD4 memory were each given three plates, CD8 naive was given two plates, and CD8 memory was given one plate. The study deeply sequenced blood TCR repertoires of about 5 healthy adults to estimate repertoire size and the extent of clonotype sharing between individuals. To increase sequencing depth and limit assay-specific biases, TCR repertoire library preparation and sequencing were carried out by different laboratories using diverse techniques. Leukapheresis yielded between about 0.9 and 9 billion PBMCs per donor.

With respect to this clone: Which antigen it targets is not known. Per-base qualities were not stored, and no clone one base away is much larger.

The donors were healthy, HIV-negative adults with no recently reported acute infections or vaccinations. Every donor was a Caucasian adult living in Nashville, Tennessee, USA. Magnetic negative selection was used to enrich CD4+ T cells, after which naive cells were positively selected on CD45RA and the negative fraction became the memory subset. Blood was obtained by leukapheresis, after which PBMCs were separated by Ficoll-Histopaque density gradient centrifugation and cryopreserved in liquid nitrogen vapor phase. Analytical flow cytometry was used to check the purity and quantity of each magnetically sorted T cell population. Each sorted fraction had its genomic DNA isolated and then quantified by UV absorbance on a Nanodrop 2000c. Using the deep immunoSEQ assay, TCR CDR3 regions were amplified from genomic DNA by multiplex PCR. Genomic DNA extracted from each cell subset was distributed evenly over all wells of several immunoSEQ 96-well plates, and each plate served as one replicate. For sorted subsets, each replicate PCR was loaded with 150 to 250 ng genomic DNA, equivalent to some 31,000 T cell genomes. The purified libraries were quantified using a Qubit 3.0 fluorometer, sized with a Bioanalyzer 2100, and then quantified again using the KAPA Library Quantification kit. Each immunoSEQ 96-well plate was sequenced on its own single-read 150-cycle Illumina NextSeq 550 flow cell. Processing in the source paper ran as follows. Because the immunoSEQ output held only junctional sequences and lacked quality scores, the filtering could not match the filtering applied to full-length reads. Sequences were annotated with PyIR, a Python wrapper for IgBLAST v1.9, using IMGT germline references to assign V/J genes and CDR3. Reads with weak V/J assignments (E-value above 1e-6), missing CDR3, stop codons, out-of-frame junctions, or ambiguous translated residues were removed. V3J clonotypes were defined as sequences sharing the same inferred V gene, J gene, and CDR3 amino acid sequence. To compute the percentage overlap between repertoires, the number of shared unique clonotypes was divided by the size of the smaller repertoire. Richness of each repertoire was evaluated using RTK rarefaction, the Chao1 estimator, and Recon v2.1 estimates of unobserved clonotypes. For all TCRbeta clonotypes obtained by the gDNA method from a few donors, generation probabilities were computed with OLGA. TCRdb stores this immuneACCESS table with in-frame sequences only. Part of the clones is absent; in the studies checked, under half of the shortfall reflects unresolved V genes, and no reason is known for the rest. V and J calls and clone size come straight from that table; D and trimming were deduced from the DNA. This sample lists under 300,000 clones; over 60% were detected once. In total, the top ten clones hold around 10% of the sample.

The trim is 6 bases for V and 5 bases for J, with a gap of 16 bases between the germline ends. From its cysteine to its phenylalanine, the CDR3 spans 14 amino acids. The sequence is cut down to CDR3 DNA, 42 bases in frame from base 1. CDR1 KGHSH and CDR2 LQKENI were looked up in the germline V gene. Paper-wide results and their limitations: About 5% of naive CD4, around 3.6% of naive CD8, approximately 2.2% of memory CD4, and about 0.4% of memory CD8 clonotypes were shared across several donors. Even with the large sequencing depth, rarefaction of the sorted-subset datasets indicated that sequencing was incomplete. Clonotypes shared by all four sorted-subset donors showed higher generation probabilities than non-shared clonotypes. Sampling was limited to blood, and TCR repertoires in tissue likely differ from TCR repertoires in blood. Pairwise subsampling led to the expectation that sequencing depth would affect the degree of clonotype sharing among donors. Because the study included only a small number of donors, the genetic and exposure-history diversity represented was limited. Larger estimated clonotype richness was generally found for naive subsets than for memory subsets.

The clonotype comes from a man in his thirties or forties in good health. The chain is assembled from TRBV18 and TRBJ2-5; the D gene assignment is ambiguous. Specimen: memory CD4+ T cells sorted from blood. This specimen's cell subset or site label, interpreted: CD45RA-negative fraction. The CDR3 protein: CASSLQLGMETQYF. The nucleotides are TGTGCCAGCTCGCTTCAGCTGGGAATGGAGACCCAGTACTTC.